The table lists the clone carrying this T cell receptor (beta chain) with a count of one. Its specificity is unknown. Repertoires were generated with immunoSEQ multiplex PCR, while TCRdb's copy carries only in-frame clones and drops some. Found here are about 140,000 clones, around nine tenths of them singletons; the top ten hold under 3.5%. This specimen comes from a study of T cell responses to AZD1222 COVID-19 vaccine. General study points: Repertoires were collected only later (after the peak T cell response had occurred). Baseline serostatus was positive in only a handful of AZD1222 recipients.

CDR1 is LGHDT and CDR2 is YNNKEL in the germline V gene (reference sequence). V shed 2 bases and J shed 0 bases, with 10 bases lying between them. CDR3 length: 16 residues. The V call is TRBV3-1 (or the pseudogene TRBV3-2), the J call TRBJ2-2; no firm D call. The material sequenced was peripheral blood, taken on day 0 of AZD1222 vaccination. The receptor comes from an adult in good health. The CDR3 nucleotides are TGTGCCAGCAGCCAACGCGCCGCGGCGAACACCGGGGAGCTGTTTTTT. This translates into CASSQRAAANTGELFF.